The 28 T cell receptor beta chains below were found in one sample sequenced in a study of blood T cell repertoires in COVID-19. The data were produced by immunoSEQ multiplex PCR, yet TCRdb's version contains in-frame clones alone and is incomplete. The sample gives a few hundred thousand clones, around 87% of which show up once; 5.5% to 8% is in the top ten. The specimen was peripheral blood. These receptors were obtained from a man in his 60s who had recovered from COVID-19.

This chain's CDR3 is CASMAGDRGEQFF. CDR3 sequence (DNA): TGTGCCAGCATGGCGGGGGACCGGGGTGAGCAGTTCTTC. The chain carries TRBV28 and TRBJ2-1; 7 nucleotides match TRBD2. From germline, CDR1 is MDHEN and CDR2 SYDVKM. CDR3 length equals 13 residues. V lost 7 bases, J lost 9 bases, and 9 bases stayed unmatched.

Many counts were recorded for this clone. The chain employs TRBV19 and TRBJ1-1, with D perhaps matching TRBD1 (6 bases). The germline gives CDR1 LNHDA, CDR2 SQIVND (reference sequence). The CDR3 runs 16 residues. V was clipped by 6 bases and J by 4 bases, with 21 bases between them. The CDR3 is CASSLRRGARGTEAFF. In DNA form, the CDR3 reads TGTGCCAGTAGCCTCCGACGGGGGGCGCGGGGCACTGAAGCTTTCTTT.

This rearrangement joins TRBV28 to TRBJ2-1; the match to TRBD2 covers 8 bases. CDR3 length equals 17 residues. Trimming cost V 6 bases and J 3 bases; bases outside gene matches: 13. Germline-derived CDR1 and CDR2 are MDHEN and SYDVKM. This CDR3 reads CASSPYTSGVYYNEQFF. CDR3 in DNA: TGTGCCAGCAGCCCCTATACTAGCGGAGTCTACTACAATGAGCAGTTCTTC.

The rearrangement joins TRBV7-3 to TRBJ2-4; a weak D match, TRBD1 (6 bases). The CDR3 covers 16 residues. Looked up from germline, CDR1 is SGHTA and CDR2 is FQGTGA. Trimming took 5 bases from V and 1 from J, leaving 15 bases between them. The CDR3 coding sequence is TGTGCCAGCAGCCCAGGGGCGAACGCGGCCAAAAACATTCAGTACTTC. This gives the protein CASSPGANAAKNIQYF.

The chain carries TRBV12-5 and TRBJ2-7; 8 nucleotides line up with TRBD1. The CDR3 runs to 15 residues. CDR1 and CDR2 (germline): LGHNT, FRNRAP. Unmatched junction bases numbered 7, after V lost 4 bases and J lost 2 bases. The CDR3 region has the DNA TGTGCTAGTGGTTCCCTGGGACAGGTGACCTACGAGCAGTACTTC. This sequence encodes CASGSLGQVTYEQYF.

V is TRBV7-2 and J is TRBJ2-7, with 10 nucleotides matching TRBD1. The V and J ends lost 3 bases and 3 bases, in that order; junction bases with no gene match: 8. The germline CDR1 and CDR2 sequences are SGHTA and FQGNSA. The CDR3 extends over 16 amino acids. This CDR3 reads CASSLAGWDRGYEQYF. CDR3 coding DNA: TGTGCCAGCAGCTTGGCAGGCTGGGACAGGGGCTACGAGCAGTACTTC.

The CDR3 DNA sequence: TGTGCCAGCAGCGTTCTTCCCGCCAGGGGAACCTATGGCTACACCTTC. Translation: CASSVLPARGTYGYTF. The chain has TRBV9 and TRBJ1-2, with D perhaps matching TRBD1 (6 bases). Germline CDR1 and CDR2: SGDLS and YYNGEE. CDR3 length: 16 residues. The germline V and J ends were trimmed by 2 bases and 4 bases, with 18 bases remaining between them. Complete variable domain (other parts from reference TRBV9 and TRBJ1-2): DSGVTQTPKHLITATGQRVTLRCSPRSGDLSVYWYQQSLDQGLQFLIQYYNGEERAKGNILERFSAQQFPDLHSELNLSSLELGDSALYFCASSVLPARGTYGYTFGSGTRLTVV.

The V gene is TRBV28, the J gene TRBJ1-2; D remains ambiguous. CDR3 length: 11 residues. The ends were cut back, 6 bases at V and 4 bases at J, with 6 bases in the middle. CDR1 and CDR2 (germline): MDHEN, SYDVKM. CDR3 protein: CASSPGYGYTF. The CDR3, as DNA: TGTGCCAGCAGCCCCGGCTATGGCTACACCTTC.

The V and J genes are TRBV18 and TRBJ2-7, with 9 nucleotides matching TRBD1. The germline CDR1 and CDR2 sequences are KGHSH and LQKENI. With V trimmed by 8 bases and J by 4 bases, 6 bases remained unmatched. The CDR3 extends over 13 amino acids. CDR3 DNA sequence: TGTGCCAGCGCCTCGGGACAGGGATACGAGCAGTACTTC. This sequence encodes CASASGQGYEQYF.

CDR3 in DNA: TGTGCCAGCAGCGCACGGGGTTACGAGCAGTACTTC. This sequence encodes CASSARGYEQYF. This chain connects TRBV27 to TRBJ2-7, with D perhaps TRBD2 (5 bases). V was cut by 6 bases and J by 4 bases, with 10 bases left in between. The CDR3 length is 12 residues. The germline V gene has CDR1 MNHEY and CDR2 SMNVEV (reference sequence).

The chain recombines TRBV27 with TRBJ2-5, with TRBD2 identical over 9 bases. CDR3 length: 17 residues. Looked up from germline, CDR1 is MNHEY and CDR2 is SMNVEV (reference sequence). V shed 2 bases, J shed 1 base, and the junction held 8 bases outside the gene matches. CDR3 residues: CASSLRRLAGPQETQYF. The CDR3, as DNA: TGTGCCAGCAGTTTAAGGCGGCTAGCGGGGCCCCAAGAGACCCAGTACTTC.

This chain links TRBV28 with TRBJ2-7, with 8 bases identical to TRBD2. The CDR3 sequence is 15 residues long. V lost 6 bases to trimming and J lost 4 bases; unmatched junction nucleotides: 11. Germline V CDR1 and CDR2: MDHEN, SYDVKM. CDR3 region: CASSTSGGARYEQYF. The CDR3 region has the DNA TGTGCCAGCAGCACCTCGGGGGGGGCCCGGTACGAGCAGTACTTC.

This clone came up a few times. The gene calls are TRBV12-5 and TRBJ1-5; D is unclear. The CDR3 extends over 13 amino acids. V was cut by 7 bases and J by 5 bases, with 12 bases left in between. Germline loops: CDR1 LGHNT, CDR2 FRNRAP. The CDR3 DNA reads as TGTGCTAGTGCGTCGACGGGAGATCAGCCCCAGCATTTT. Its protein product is CASASTGDQPQHF.

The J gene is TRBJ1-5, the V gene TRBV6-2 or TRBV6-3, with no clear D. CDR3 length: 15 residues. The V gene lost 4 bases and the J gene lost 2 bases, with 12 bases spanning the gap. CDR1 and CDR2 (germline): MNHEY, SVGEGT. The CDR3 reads CASSSAGEGNQPQHF. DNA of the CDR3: TGTGCCAGCAGTTCCGCCGGGGAGGGCAATCAGCCCCAGCATTTT.

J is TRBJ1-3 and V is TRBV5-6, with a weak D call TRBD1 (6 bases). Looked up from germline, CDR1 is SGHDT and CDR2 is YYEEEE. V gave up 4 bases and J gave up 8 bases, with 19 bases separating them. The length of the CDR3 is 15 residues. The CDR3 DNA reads TGTGCCAGCAGCATACGGGGGGCGGAACGGTACACCATATATTTT. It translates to CASSIRGAERYTIYF.

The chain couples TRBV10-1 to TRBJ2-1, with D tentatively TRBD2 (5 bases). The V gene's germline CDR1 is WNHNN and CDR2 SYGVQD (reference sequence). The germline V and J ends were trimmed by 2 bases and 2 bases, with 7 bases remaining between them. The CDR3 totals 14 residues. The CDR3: CASSEGSPYNEQFF. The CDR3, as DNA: TGCGCCAGCAGTGAGGGGAGCCCCTACAATGAGCAGTTCTTC.

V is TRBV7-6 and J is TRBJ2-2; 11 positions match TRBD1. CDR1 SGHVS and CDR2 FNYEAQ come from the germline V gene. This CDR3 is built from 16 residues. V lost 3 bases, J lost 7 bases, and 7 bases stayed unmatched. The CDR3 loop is CASSFRTGGMVGELFF. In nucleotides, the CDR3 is TGTGCCAGCAGCTTCCGGACAGGGGGCATGGTCGGGGAGCTGTTTTTT. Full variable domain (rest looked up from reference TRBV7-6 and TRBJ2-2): GAGVSQSPRYKVTKRGQDVALRCDPISGHVSLYWYRQALGQGPEFLTYFNYEAQQDKSGLPNDRFSAERPEGSISTLTIQRTEQRDSAMYRCASSFRTGGMVGELFFGEGSRLTVL.

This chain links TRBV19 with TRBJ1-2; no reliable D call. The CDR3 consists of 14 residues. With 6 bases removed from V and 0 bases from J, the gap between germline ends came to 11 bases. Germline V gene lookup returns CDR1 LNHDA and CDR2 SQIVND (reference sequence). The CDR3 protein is CASRAGSANYGYTF. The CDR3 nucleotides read TGTGCCAGTAGGGCCGGGTCAGCTAACTATGGCTACACCTTC.

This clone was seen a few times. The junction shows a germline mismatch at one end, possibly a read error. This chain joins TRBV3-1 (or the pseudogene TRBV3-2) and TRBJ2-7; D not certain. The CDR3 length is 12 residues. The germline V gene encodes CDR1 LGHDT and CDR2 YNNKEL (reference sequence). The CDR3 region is CASSQDLGVTHF. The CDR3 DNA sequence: TGTGCCAGCAGCCAAGATCTGGGCGTTACCCACTTC.

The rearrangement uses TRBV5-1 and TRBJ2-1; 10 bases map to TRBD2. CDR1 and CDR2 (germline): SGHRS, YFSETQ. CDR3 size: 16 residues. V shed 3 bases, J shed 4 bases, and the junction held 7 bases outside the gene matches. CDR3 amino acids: CASSSGLAGAYNEQFF. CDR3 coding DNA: TGCGCCAGCAGCTCCGGCCTAGCGGGGGCATACAATGAGCAGTTCTTC.

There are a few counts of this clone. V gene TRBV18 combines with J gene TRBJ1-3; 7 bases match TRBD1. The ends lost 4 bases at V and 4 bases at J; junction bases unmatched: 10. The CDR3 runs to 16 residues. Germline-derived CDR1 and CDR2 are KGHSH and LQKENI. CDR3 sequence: CASSLGQASGGNTIYF. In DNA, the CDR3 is TGTGCCAGCTCACTTGGACAGGCCTCTGGAGGAAACACCATATATTTT.

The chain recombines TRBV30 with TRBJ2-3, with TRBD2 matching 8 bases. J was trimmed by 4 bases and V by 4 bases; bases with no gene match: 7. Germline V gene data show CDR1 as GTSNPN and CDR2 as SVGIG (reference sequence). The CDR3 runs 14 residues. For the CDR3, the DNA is TGTGCCTGGACTAGCGGGCAGGCGCCAGATACGCAGTATTTT. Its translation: CAWTSGQAPDTQYF. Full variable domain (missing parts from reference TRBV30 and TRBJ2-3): SQTIHQWPATLVQPVGSPLSLECTVEGTSNPNLYWYRQAAGRGLQLLFYSVGIGQISSEVPQNLSASRPQDRQFILSSKKLLLSDSGFYLCAWTSGQAPDTQYFGPGTRLTVL.

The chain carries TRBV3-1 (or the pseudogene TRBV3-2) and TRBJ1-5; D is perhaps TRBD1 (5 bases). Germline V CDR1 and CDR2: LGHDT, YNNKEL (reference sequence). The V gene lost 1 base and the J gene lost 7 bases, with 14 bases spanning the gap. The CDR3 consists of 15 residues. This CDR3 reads CASSQGGGLGQPQHF. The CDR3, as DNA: TGTGCCAGCAGCCAAGGGGGGGGGTTAGGCCAGCCCCAGCATTTT.

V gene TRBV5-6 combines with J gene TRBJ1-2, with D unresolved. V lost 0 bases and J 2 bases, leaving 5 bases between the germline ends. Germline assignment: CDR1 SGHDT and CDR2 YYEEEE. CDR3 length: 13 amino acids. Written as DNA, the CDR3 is TGTGCCAGCAGCTTGGACGGGAACTATGGCTACACCTTC. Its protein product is CASSLDGNYGYTF.

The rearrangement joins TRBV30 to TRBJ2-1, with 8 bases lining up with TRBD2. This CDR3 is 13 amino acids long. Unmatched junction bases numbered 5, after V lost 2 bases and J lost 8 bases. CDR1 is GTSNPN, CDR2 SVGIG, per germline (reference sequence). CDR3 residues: CAWSLGTSDEQFF. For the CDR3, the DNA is TGTGCCTGGAGTCTGGGGACTAGTGATGAGCAGTTCTTC.

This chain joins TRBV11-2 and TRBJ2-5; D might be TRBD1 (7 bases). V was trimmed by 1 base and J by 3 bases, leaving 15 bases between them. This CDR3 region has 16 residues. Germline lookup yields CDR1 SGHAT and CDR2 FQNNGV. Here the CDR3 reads CASSLGSGGGEETQYF. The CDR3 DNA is TGTGCCAGCAGCTTAGGTTCAGGGGGAGGAGAAGAGACCCAGTACTTC.

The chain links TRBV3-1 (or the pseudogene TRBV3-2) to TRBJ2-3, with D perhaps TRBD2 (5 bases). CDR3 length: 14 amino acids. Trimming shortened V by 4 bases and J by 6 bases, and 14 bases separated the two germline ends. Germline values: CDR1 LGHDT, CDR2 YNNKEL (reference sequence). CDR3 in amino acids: CASSRGHLADTQYF. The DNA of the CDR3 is TGTGCCAGCAGCCGAGGGCACCTAGCCGATACGCAGTATTTT.

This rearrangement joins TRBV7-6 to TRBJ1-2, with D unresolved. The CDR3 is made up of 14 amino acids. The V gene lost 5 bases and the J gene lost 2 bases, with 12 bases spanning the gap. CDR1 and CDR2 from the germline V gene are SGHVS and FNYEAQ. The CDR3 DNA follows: TGTGCCAGCAGCCAAACGACGGGAAACTATGGCTACACCTTC. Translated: CASSQTTGNYGYTF.